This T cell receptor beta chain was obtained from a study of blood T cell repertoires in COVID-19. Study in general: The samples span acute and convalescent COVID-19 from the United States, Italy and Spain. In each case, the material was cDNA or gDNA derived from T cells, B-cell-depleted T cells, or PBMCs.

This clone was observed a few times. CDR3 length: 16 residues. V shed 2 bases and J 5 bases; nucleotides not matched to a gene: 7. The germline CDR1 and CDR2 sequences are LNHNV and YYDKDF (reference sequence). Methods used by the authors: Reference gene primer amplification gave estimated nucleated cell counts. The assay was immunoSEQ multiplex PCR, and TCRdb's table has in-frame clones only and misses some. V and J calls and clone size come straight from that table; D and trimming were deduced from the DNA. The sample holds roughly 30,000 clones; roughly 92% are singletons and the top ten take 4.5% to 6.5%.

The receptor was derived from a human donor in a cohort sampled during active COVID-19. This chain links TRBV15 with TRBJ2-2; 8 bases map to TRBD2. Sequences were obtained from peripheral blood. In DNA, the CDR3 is TGTGCCACCAGCAGAAGCCTAGCGGGTACAACCGGGGAGCTGTTTTTT. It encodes CATSRSLAGTTGELFF. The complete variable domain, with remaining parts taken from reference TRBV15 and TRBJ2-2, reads DAMVIQNPRYQVTQFGKPVTLSCSQTLNHNVMYWYQQKSSQAPKLLFHYYDKDFNNEADTPDNFQSRRPNTSFCFLDIRSPGLGDTAMYLCATSRSLAGTTGELFFGEGSRLTVL.